The table lists the clone carrying this TCR beta chain with many counts. This entry belongs to a study of low-dose radiotherapy and immunotherapy resistance in tumors. Priming of first-strand cDNA relied on TRAV- and TRBV-specific primers (covering alpha and beta chains). The authors amplified TCRs for 15 to 25 PCR cycles with a constant-region primer and a V-primer adapter. TCRdb redid the calling of the reads with MiXCR, one entry per CDR3 protein. The repertoire holds tens of thousands of distinct CDR3 sequences, with over 15% as singletons. Deletions cut 5 bases from V and 6 bases from J, with 12 bases between. This CDR3 comprises 13 residues. Germline V lookup: CDR1 MNHEY, CDR2 SVGEGT. Time point defined: before trial treatment.

This sample comprised PBMCs, obtained before treatment. V and J are TRBV6-2 or TRBV6-3 and TRBJ2-3; D gene uncertain. This clonotype was obtained from a male donor with prostate cancer. CDR3 sequence (DNA): TGTGCCAGCAGTGTGGCCCTGGCCGATACGCAGTATTTT. The encoded protein is CASSVALADTQYF.